The clone carrying this T cell receptor (beta chain) was seen a few times. Its matching antigen is unknown. Sequencing templates came from extracted RNA that was reverse transcribed into cDNA. The table came from immunoSEQ multiplex PCR; TCRdb's copy has only in-frame clones and leaves some out. Of about 270,000 clones listed, over 45% were seen once; the top ten hold around 0.92%. The data were obtained in a study of CD8+ T cells in alopecia areata. Study observations and caveats: The study found that many expanded lesional clones persisted in scalp and blood during tofacitinib. Scalp lesions, especially in alopecia totalis/universalis, had higher clonality than normal scalp.

Treatment here: oral pan-JAK inhibitor, 5-10 mg twice daily. The TCR sequence derives from a human donor with alopecia areata. Here the sequenced sample was CD4+ T cells sorted from blood, taken between weeks 51 and 54, from a patient treated with tofacitinib.

The CDR3 region has the DNA TGTGCCACCAGCAGAGAGAGGCACCAGACCTACGAGCAGTACTTC. This encodes CATSRERHQTYEQYF. V gene TRBV15 combines with J gene TRBJ2-7; D ambiguous. This CDR3 has 15 residues. Trimming stripped 0 bases from V and 2 bases from J, with 11 bases between. CDR1 is LNHNV, CDR2 YYDKDF, per germline (reference sequence).